This T cell receptor beta chain was identified during a study of blood T cell repertoires in COVID-19 (dated by TCRdb to the early 2020s). The study in broad terms: Samples covering the acute and convalescent phases of COVID-19 were provided by collaborators in the United States, Italy and Spain. The prospective study material was composed of cDNA or gDNA derived from T cells, B-cell-depleted T cells, or PBMCs. Where available, HLA class I and class II types were obtained from metadata supplied by the sample provider rather than from assay-based typing. The repertoires were released in a freely available public database intended as a resource for research on the immune response to SARS-CoV-2. Subjects who had been exposed to COVID-19, were actively infected with it, or had recovered from it provided the deeply sampled blood TCRbeta repertoires that made up the dataset. Samples came from the ongoing ImmuneRACE study (first 160 participants) plus 1,254 subjects from 6 global collaborators. Sample metadata almost always included a de-identified subject ID, COVID-19 status, age in years and sex.

From V the trimming removes 3 bases and from J it removes 1 base, while the gene matches leave 1 base of the junction unaccounted for. From its cysteine to its phenylalanine, the CDR3 spans 15 amino acids. Just CDR3 DNA is preserved here, 45 bases in frame from base 1. The germline V gene (reference sequence) specifies LNHDA as CDR1 and SQIVND as CDR2. Broader findings and caveats from the paper: The amount of clinical and demographic metadata varied by source and participant and was provided uncurated.

A remark on this clone: The specificity of this receptor is unknown. No quality values exist for individual bases; no much larger clone is one base distant.

Collaborating institutions collected whole blood in K2EDTA tubes following their own protocols. For TCRbeta analysis, collaborators shipped samples in one of three forms: frozen whole blood, isolated PBMCs, or DNA extracted from either of those sample types. TCRbeta CDR3 regions were amplified from genomic DNA using the immunoSEQ Assay, a bias-controlled multiplex PCR. The original methods were these. The number of nucleated cells in each sample was estimated by amplification of reference gene primers within the assay. To quantify the absolute abundance of each unique TCRbeta CDR3 rearrangement, sequence reads were collapsed and filtered. For each sample, productive Simpson clonality was calculated as the square root of Simpson's diversity index over productive rearrangements. TCRdb took over this immuneACCESS table, retaining in-frame rearrangements with V and J assigned. Such tables are incomplete; in checked studies, under half of the missing clones stem from an unresolved V gene, and the remainder is unexplained. The DNA was the basis for D and trimming; V, J and clone size are from that table. The sample yields more than 50,000 clones; around 83% were counted once. Jointly, the top ten make up roughly 12% of the sample.

The source material was peripheral blood. The chain uses TRBV19 and TRBJ2-2; TRBD1 agrees with 8 junctional bases. The receptor was derived from a human donor in a cohort sampled during active COVID-19. At the DNA level, the sequence is TGTGCCAGTAGTATGGGACAGGTGAACACCGGGGAGCTGTTTTTT. The encoded protein is CASSMGQVNTGELFF.